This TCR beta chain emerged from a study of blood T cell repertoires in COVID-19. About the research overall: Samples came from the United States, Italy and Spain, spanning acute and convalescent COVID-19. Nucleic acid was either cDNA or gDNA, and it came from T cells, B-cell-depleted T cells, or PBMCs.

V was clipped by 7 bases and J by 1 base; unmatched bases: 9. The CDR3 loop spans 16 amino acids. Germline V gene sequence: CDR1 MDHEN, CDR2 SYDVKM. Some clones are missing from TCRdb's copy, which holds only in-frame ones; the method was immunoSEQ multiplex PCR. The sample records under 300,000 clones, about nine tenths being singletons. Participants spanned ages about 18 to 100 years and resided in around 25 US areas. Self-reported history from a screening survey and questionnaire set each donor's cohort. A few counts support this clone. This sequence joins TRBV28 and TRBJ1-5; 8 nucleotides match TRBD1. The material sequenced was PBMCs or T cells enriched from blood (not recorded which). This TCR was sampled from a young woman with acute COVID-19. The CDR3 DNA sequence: TGTGCCAGCAAGGTCAGGGGGCGGAGGAGCAATCAGCCCCAGCATTTT. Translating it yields CASKVRGRRSNQPQHF.